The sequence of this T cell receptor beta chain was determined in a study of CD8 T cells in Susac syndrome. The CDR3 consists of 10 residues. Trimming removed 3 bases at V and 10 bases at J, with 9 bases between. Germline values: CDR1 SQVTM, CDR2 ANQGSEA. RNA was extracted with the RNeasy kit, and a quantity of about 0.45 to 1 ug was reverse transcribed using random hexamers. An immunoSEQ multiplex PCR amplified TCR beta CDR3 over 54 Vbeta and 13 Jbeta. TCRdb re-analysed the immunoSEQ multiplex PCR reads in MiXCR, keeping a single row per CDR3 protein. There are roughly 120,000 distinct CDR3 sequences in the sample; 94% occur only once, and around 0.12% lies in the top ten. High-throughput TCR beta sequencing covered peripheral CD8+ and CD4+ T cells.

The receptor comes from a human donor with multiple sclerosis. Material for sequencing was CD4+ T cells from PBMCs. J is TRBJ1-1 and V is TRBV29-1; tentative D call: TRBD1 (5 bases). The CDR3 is CSVEEGAAFF. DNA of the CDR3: TGCAGCGTTGAGGAAGGGGCAGCTTTCTTT.